A single sample is the source of the 8 T cell receptor beta chains below, sequenced in a study of immune cell composition in non-small cell lung cancer. Assay: immunoSEQ multiplex PCR; the TCRdb copy retains only in-frame clones and omits some. The table lists several thousand clones, approximately 80% of them singletons. Material for sequencing was lung tumor tissue. These receptors all stem from a human donor with non-small cell lung cancer.

J is TRBJ2-7 and V is TRBV4-3; tentatively, D is TRBD1 (6 bases). V lost 3 bases to trimming and J lost 3 bases, with 15 bases between them. The V gene's germline CDR1 is LGHNA and CDR2 YSLEER. This CDR3 is built from 15 residues. Here the CDR3 DNA reads TGCGCCAGCAGCCAGCGATGGGGACAAAACTACGAGCAGTACTTC. Translation gives CASSQRWGQNYEQYF.

This clone has just one count. The chain combines TRBV28 with TRBJ1-4, with 11 bases aligning to TRBD1. There are 14 residues in the CDR3. Germline lookup yields CDR1 MDHEN and CDR2 SYDVKM. V gave up 5 bases and J gave up 11 bases; unmatched junction bases: 7. CDR3 residues: CASSPPGTGGKLFF. For the CDR3, the DNA is TGTGCCAGCAGTCCCCCCGGGACAGGGGGGAAACTGTTTTTT. Supplemented by reference TRBV28 and TRBJ1-4, the full variable domain reads DVKVTQSSRYLVKRTGEKVFLECVQDMDHENMFWYRQDPGLGLRLIYFSYDVKMKEKGDIPEGYSVSREKKERFSLILESASTNQTSMYLCASSPPGTGGKLFFGSGTQLSVL.

The chain has TRBV6-1 and TRBJ2-5; TRBD2 might be the D (6 bases). Germline V gene data show CDR1 as MNHNS and CDR2 as SASEGT. With 8 bases removed from V and 1 base from J, the gap between germline ends came to 11 bases. This CDR3 contains 13 residues. The CDR3 DNA follows: TGTGCCAGCCGGACTATACTCCAAGAGACCCAGTACTTC. Its protein is CASRTILQETQYF.

This chain uses TRBV2 with TRBJ2-3, with D tentatively TRBD2 (5 bases). The V gene lost 6 bases and the J gene lost 6 bases, with 13 bases spanning the gap. Germline V gives CDR1 SNHLY, CDR2 FYNNEI. This CDR3 contains 13 residues. The CDR3 DNA follows: TGTGCCAGCAGCAAGGAGGTCGCGGATACGCAGTATTTT. This encodes CASSKEVADTQYF.

This sequence joins TRBV4-1 and TRBJ1-3; tentative D call: TRBD1 (5 bases). Germline lookup yields CDR1 MGHRA and CDR2 YSYEKL. This CDR3 comprises 17 residues. The germline V and J ends were trimmed by 4 bases and 0 bases, with 16 bases remaining between them. CDR3 sequence: CASSLQTVAISGNTIYF. In DNA, the CDR3 is TGCGCCAGCAGCCTTCAGACAGTCGCTATCTCTGGAAACACCATATATTTT.

V is TRBV6-1 and J is TRBJ1-4; D might be TRBD1 (6 bases). The CDR3 length is 14 residues. V dropped 5 bases and J dropped 0 bases, with 7 bases sitting between them. Per the germline V gene, CDR1 is MNHNS and CDR2 is SASEGT. This chain's CDR3 is CASSRQATNEKLFF. In nucleotides, the CDR3 is TGTGCCAGCAGTCGACAGGCAACTAATGAAAAACTGTTTTTT.

The chain employs TRBV7-7 and TRBJ2-3, with TRBD1 matching 10 bases. The V gene end was trimmed by 4 bases and the J gene end by 14 bases; junction bases not matched to a gene: 15. Germline CDR1 is SSHAT and CDR2 is FNYEAQ (reference sequence). This CDR3 has 15 residues. Written as DNA, the CDR3 is TGTGCCAGCAGCTCCACCCCCGTAGTGGGACAGGGGATGTATTTT. It yields the protein CASSSTPVVGQGMYF. Combining the CDR3 with reference TRBV7-7 and TRBJ2-3 gives the whole variable domain GAGVSQSPRYKVTKRGQDVTLRCDPISSHATLYWYQQALGQGPEFLTYFNYEAQPDKSGLPSDRFSAERPEGSISTLTIQRTEQRDSAMYRCASSSTPVVGQGMYFGPGTRLTVL.

The V gene is TRBV5-1, the J gene TRBJ1-2; weak D call: TRBD1 (6 bases). Germline V CDR1 and CDR2: SGHRS, YFSETQ. V shed 0 bases and J shed 1 base, with 19 bases lying between them. This CDR3 has 18 amino acids. The CDR3 DNA is TGCGCCAGCAGCTTGGAGCGCGGCGGGGAGGGGGATAACTATGGCTACACCTTC. Its protein product is CASSLERGGEGDNYGYTF.